The clone carrying this T cell receptor beta chain was detected a few times. Primed by a sample-barcoded 5' primer and a J-beta primer mix, a second PCR proceeded for roughly 7 to 11 cycles. Every cDNA was tagged by a template-switch adaptor with 12 random nucleotides. Using its own MiXCR run on the 5' RACE reads, TCRdb lists one record per CDR3 protein. Among around 990,000 distinct CDR3 sequences listed, 35% to 40% were seen once. Every donor contributed about 10 milliliters of peripheral blood by blood draw. The data stem from a study of blood T cells in healthy people across ages. This TCR was recovered from a man aged 18-30 years in good health. The sample was blood.

The CDR3 loop is CASSLGTSGRLDTQYF. For the CDR3, the DNA is TGTGCCAGCAGCCTGGGGACTAGCGGGCGTCTAGATACGCAGTATTTT. The chain employs TRBV7-2 and TRBJ2-3; 12 nucleotides agree with TRBD2. The CDR3 is 16 amino acids. CDR1 is SGHTA and CDR2 is FQGNSA in the germline V gene. Trimming at V came to 5 bases and at J to 5 bases, leaving 8 bases not matched to a gene.